What follows are 10 T cell receptor beta chains derived from one specimen sequenced in a study of blood T cell repertoires in COVID-19. TCRdb's copy holds only in-frame clones and misses some; the assay was immunoSEQ multiplex PCR. Of around 280,000 clones detected, roughly 89% appear once; the ten largest clones hold approximately 1.5%. Material: PBMCs or T cells enriched from blood (not recorded which). These receptors all stem from a young woman with acute COVID-19.

This chain connects TRBV13 to TRBJ2-2, with 7 bases matching TRBD2. The CDR3 covers 17 residues. With V trimmed by 3 bases and J by 0 bases, 7 bases remained unmatched. Germline CDR1 reads PRHDT; CDR2 reads FYEKMQ (reference sequence). The CDR3 spells CASSFLRSGTNTGELFF. In DNA, the CDR3 is TGTGCCAGCAGCTTCCTGAGGAGCGGGACGAACACCGGGGAGCTGTTTTTT.

The chain has TRBV7-8 and TRBJ2-1, with a weak D call TRBD1 (6 bases). V was pared by 4 bases and J by 2 bases, with 12 bases between. CDR1 and CDR2 (germline): SGHVS, FQNEAQ. This CDR3 region has 15 residues. DNA for the CDR3: TGTGCCAGCAGCTCACCAGGGACAACCTACAATGAGCAGTTCTTC. It specifies CASSSPGTTYNEQFF.

The chain couples TRBV6-5 to TRBJ1-5; 10 nucleotides agree with TRBD1. The J segment lost 5 bases and the V segment lost 5 bases, leaving 6 bases of the junction unmatched. The length of the CDR3 is 15 residues. Per the germline V gene, CDR1 is MNHEY and CDR2 is SVGAGI. CDR3 loop: CASSRDRGRHQPQHF. In nucleotides, the CDR3 is TGTGCCAGCAGTCGGGACAGGGGACGGCATCAGCCCCAGCATTTT.

The V call is TRBV19, the J call TRBJ1-2; D unresolved. CDR3 length: 14 residues. Germline loops: CDR1 LNHDA, CDR2 SQIVND (reference sequence). Trimming took 7 bases from V and 3 from J, leaving 15 bases between them. CDR3: CASKASSLYYGYTF. CDR3 in DNA: TGTGCCAGTAAAGCGAGCTCTCTCTACTATGGCTACACCTTC.

CDR3 nucleotides: TGTGCCAGCAGCATCGGGACAGGGGGTTTTAATGAAAAACTGTTTTTT. Translated: CASSIGTGGFNEKLFF. The J gene is TRBJ1-4, the V gene TRBV7-8; 11 bases map to TRBD1. Germline CDR1 is SGHVS and CDR2 is FQNEAQ. With 5 bases clipped from V and 4 bases from J, the junction kept 6 bases outside the gene matches. This CDR3 contains 16 residues.

The CDR3 region has the DNA TGTGCCAGCAGGGACAGGGCGGGGTCTAATGAAAAACTGTTTTTT. Its translation is CASRDRAGSNEKLFF. The rearrangement joins TRBV11-2 to TRBJ1-4; 8 bases fit TRBD1. Germline V gives CDR1 SGHAT, CDR2 FQNNGV. V shed 6 bases, J shed 3 bases, and the junction held 6 bases outside the gene matches. The CDR3 has 15 amino acids.

The rearrangement links TRBV6-6 to TRBJ1-6; D may be TRBD1 (6 bases). V was pared by 6 bases and J by 7 bases, with 16 bases between. There are 15 residues in the CDR3. Germline-derived CDR1 and CDR2 are MNHNY and SVGAGI (reference sequence). The CDR3 DNA is TGTGCCAGCAGGGGGGCAGGGGAAGGGAATTCACCCCTCCACTTT. This encodes CASRGAGEGNSPLHF.

This chain connects TRBV18 to TRBJ1-1; possible D gene TRBD1, 5 bases. CDR3 size: 15 residues. Germline assignment: CDR1 KGHSH and CDR2 LQKENI. Trimming shortened V by 5 bases and J by 1 base, and 14 bases separated the two germline ends. The CDR3 sequence: CASSYQWGENTEAFF. The CDR3 DNA reads as TGTGCCAGCTCATACCAGTGGGGGGAGAACACTGAAGCTTTCTTT.

Details on this clone: Other DNA sequences in this specimen translate into the identical CDR3. V is TRBV29-1 and J is TRBJ2-5, with D possibly TRBD1 on 6 matching bases. The CDR3 has 12 amino acids. Germline V gene data show CDR1 as SQVTM and CDR2 as ANQGSEA. Trimming cost V 7 bases and J 4 bases, with 13 bases left between them. The DNA for the CDR3 is TGCAGCGGGGGCAGGGGAAGAGAGACCCAGTACTTC. This translates into CSGGRGRETQYF.

V and J are TRBV7-8 and TRBJ1-2; TRBD1 matches at 8 bases. With V trimmed by 5 bases and J by 8 bases, 13 bases remained unmatched. The CDR3 extends over 15 amino acids. Germline V gene lookup returns CDR1 SGHVS and CDR2 FQNEAQ. CDR3 nucleotide sequence: TGTGCCAGCAGCCTGACAGGGGACGGGGTTGAAGGCTACACCTTC. As protein: CASSLTGDGVEGYTF.